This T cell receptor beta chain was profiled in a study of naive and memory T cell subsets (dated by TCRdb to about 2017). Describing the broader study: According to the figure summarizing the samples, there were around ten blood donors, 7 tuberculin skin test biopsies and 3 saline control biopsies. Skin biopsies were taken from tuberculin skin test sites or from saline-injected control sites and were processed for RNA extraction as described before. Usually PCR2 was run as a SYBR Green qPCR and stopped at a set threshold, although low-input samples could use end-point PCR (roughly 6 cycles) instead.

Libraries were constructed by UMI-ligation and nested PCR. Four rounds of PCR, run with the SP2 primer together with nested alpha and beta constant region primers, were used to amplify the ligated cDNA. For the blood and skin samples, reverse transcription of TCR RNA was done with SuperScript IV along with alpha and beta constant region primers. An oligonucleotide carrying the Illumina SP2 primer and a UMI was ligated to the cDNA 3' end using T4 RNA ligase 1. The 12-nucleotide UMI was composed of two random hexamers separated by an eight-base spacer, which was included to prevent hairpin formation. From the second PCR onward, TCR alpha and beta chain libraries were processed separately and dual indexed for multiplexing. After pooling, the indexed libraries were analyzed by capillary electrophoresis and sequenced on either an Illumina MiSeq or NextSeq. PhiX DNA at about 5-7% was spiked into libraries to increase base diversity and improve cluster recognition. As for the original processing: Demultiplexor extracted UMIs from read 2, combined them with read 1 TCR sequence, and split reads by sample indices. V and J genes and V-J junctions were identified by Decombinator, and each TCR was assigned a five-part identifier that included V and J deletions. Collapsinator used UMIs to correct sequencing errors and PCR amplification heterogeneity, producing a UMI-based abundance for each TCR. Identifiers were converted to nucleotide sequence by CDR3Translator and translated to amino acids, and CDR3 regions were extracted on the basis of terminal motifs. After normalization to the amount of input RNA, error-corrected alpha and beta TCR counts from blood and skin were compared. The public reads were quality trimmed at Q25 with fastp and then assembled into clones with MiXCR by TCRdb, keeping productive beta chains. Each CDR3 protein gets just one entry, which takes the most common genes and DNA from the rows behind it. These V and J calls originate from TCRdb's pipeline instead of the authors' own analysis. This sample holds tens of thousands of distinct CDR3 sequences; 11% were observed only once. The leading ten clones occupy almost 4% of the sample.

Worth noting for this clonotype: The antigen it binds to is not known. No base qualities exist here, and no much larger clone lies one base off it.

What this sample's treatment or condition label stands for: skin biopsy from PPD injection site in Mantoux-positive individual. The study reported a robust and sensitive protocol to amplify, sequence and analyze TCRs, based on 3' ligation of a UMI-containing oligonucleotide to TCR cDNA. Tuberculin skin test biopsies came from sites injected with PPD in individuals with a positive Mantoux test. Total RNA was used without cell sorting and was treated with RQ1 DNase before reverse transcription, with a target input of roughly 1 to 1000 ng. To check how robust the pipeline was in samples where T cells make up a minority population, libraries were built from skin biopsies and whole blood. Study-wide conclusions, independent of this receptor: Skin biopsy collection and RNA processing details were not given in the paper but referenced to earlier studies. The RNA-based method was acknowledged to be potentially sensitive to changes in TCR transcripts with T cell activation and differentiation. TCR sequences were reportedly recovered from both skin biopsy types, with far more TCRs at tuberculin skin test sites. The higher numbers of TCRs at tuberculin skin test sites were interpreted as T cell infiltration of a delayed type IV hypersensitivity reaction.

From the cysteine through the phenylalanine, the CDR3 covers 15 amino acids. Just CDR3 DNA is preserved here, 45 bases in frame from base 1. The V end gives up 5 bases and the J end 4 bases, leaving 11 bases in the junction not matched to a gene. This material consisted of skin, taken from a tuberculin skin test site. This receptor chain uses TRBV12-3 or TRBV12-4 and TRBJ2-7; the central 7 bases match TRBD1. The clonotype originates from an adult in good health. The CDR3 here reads CASSKGQPTNYEQYF. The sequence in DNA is TGTGCCAGCAGTAAGGGACAGCCCACCAATTACGAGCAGTACTTC.